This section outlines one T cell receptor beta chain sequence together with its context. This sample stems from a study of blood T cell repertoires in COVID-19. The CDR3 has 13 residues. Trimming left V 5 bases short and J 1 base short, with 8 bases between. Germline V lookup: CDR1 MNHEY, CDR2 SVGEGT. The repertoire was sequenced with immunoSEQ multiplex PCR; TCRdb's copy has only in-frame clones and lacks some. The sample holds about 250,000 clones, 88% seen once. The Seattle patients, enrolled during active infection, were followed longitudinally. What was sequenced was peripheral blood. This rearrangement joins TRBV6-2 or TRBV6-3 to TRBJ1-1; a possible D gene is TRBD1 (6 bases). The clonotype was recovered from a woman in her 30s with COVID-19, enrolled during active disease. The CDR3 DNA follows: TGTGCCAGCAGTGGACAGTGGAACACTGAAGCTTTCTTT. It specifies CASSGQWNTEAFF.